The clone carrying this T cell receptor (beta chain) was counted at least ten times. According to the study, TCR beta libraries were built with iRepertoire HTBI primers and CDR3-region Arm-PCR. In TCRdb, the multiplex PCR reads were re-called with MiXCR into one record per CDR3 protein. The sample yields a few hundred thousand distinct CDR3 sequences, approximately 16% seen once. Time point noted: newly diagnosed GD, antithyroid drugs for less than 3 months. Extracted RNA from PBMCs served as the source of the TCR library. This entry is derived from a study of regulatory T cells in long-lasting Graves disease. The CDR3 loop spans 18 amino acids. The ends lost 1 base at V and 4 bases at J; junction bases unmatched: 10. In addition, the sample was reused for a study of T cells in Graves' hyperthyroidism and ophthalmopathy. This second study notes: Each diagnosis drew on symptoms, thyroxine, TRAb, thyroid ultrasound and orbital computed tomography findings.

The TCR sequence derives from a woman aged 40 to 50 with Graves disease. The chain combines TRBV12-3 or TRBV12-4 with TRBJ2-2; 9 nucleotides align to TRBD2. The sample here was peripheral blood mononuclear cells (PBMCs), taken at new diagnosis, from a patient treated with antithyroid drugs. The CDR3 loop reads CASSLVPTSGSITGELFF. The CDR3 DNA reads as TGTGCCAGCAGTTTAGTACCCACTAGCGGGTCAATCACCGGGGAGCTGTTTTTT.